This entry lists 12 T cell receptor beta chains sequenced from one sample in a study of post-analysis software for immune sequencing data (dated by TCRdb to 2013 to 2016). Results and caveats for the whole study, not just this receptor: Patients showed significantly higher frequencies than controls for a handful of TRBV segments, among them TRBV5-6, TRBV5-1 and TRBV20-1.

Their recognized antigens are unknown. Libraries were built with PCR. Sequencer: Illumina HiSeq 2500. Unique molecular identifiers were incorporated into TCR beta cDNA libraries to reduce PCR and sequencing biases. The public sequencing data were trimmed at Q25 with fastp and processed into clonotypes with MiXCR by TCRdb, which kept only in-frame beta chains. Rows with one shared CDR3 protein collapse into an entry with the most common genes and DNA. Here the sample has about 680,000 distinct CDR3 sequences; around 60% occur a single time. Approximately 10% of the sample goes to the ten largest clones. Sequencing input: blood. These receptors were obtained from a girl aged 2-9 years with multiple sclerosis.

V and J are TRBV28 and TRBJ2-1; no clear D gene. CDR3 length: 10 residues. The V gene lost 5 bases and the J gene lost 8 bases, with 4 bases spanning the gap. The germline gives CDR1 MDHEN, CDR2 SYDVKM. The CDR3 here is CASSIDEQFF. The CDR3 region has the DNA TGTGCCAGCAGTATCGATGAGCAGTTCTTC.

The chain uses TRBV5-5 and TRBJ2-7; TRBD2 might be the D (5 bases). The V and J ends lost 0 bases and 4 bases respectively, with 11 bases between them. The CDR3 is made up of 14 amino acids. Germline CDR1 reads SGHKS; CDR2 reads YYEKEE (reference sequence). CDR3 DNA sequence: TGTGCCAGCAGCTTGGCACTAGGAAGATACGAGCAGTACTTC. This codes for CASSLALGRYEQYF.

The J gene is TRBJ2-1, the V gene TRBV5-1, with 9 nucleotides matching TRBD2. The trim removed 0 bases at V and 0 bases at J, leaving 4 bases unmatched. CDR3 length equals 17 residues. The germline V gene has CDR1 SGHRS and CDR2 YFSETQ. The CDR3: CASSLGIAGVSYNEQFF. The CDR3 DNA follows: TGCGCCAGCAGCTTGGGAATAGCGGGAGTCTCCTACAATGAGCAGTTCTTC.

The V and J genes are TRBV20-1 and TRBJ1-6; 10 positions agree with TRBD1. Germline V gene data show CDR1 as DFQATT and CDR2 as SNEGSKA (reference sequence). This CDR3 is built from 14 residues. The trim removed 3 bases at V and 10 bases at J, leaving 6 bases unmatched. DNA of the CDR3: TGCAGTGCTAGGGCGGGACAGGGGAGATCACCCCTCCACTTT. It specifies CSARAGQGRSPLHF.

This sequence joins TRBV7-9 and TRBJ2-4; 7 bases are shared with TRBD2. The J call may be wrong; the DNA end is better matched by TRBJ2-7. The CDR3 runs to 16 residues. From germline, CDR1 is SEHNR and CDR2 FQNEAQ (reference sequence). The CDR3 DNA sequence: TGTGCCAGCAGCCGCCCACTAGCGCTTACGCTGGACGAGCAGTACTTC. Protein: CASSRPLALTLDEQYF.

This clonotype was observed a few times. This chain uses TRBV7-9 with TRBJ2-1; D not resolved. Germline V gene data show CDR1 as SEHNR and CDR2 as FQNEAQ (reference sequence). The CDR3 has 17 amino acids. The V end lost 3 bases, the J end lost 0 bases, and 15 bases lay between the germline ends. Here the CDR3 reads CASSFSTGPSSYNEQFF. CDR3 DNA sequence: TGTGCCAGCAGCTTCTCGACGGGCCCTAGCTCCTACAATGAGCAGTTCTTC.

The chain recombines TRBV7-2 with TRBJ1-2; D may be TRBD1 (5 bases). The CDR3 runs to 17 residues. Germline CDR1 SGHTA, CDR2 FQGNSA. With 1 base removed from V and 4 bases from J, the gap between germline ends came to 19 bases. The CDR3 reads CASSLVTTALGGYGYTF. For the CDR3, the DNA is TGTGCCAGCAGCTTAGTAACGACTGCACTGGGGGGCTATGGCTACACCTTC.

V is TRBV7-2 and J is TRBJ2-1, with 8 bases matching TRBD1. Germline V gene lookup returns CDR1 SGHTA and CDR2 FQGNSA. J was trimmed by 4 bases and V by 5 bases; bases with no gene match: 10. The CDR3 has 16 amino acids. CDR3 nucleotides: TGTGCCAGCAGCCAATCCCAGGGGGCTATGTACAATGAGCAGTTCTTC. Its protein product is CASSQSQGAMYNEQFF.

The CDR3 DNA reads TGTGCCAGCAGCCTACGACGATTAGGAGACTACTCATCTTCCTACGAGCAGTACTTC. It encodes CASSLRRLGDYSSSYEQYF. The rearrangement uses TRBV7-9 and TRBJ2-7; the D gene is possibly TRBD2 (5 bases). Germline CDR1 reads SEHNR; CDR2 reads FQNEAQ (reference sequence). Trimming cost V 5 bases and J 1 base, with 27 bases left between them. The CDR3 is made up of 19 amino acids. The full variable domain, rest sourced from reference TRBV7-9 and TRBJ2-7, is DTGVSQNPRHKITKRGQNVTFRCDPISEHNRLYWYRQTLGQGPEFLTYFQNEAQLEKSRLLSDRFSAERPKGSFSTLEIQRTEQGDSAMYLCASSLRRLGDYSSSYEQYFGPGTRLTVT.

This clonotype showed up just a few times. J is TRBJ2-7 and V is TRBV6-2 or TRBV6-3, with a weak D call TRBD2 (7 bases). V lost 5 bases, J lost 0 bases, and 14 bases lay in between. The CDR3 covers 15 residues. Germline-derived CDR1 and CDR2 are MNHEY and SVGEGT. CDR3 sequence reads: CASSQGGGGSYEQYF. CDR3 sequence (DNA): TGTGCCAGCAGTCAAGGGGGGGGAGGCTCCTACGAGCAGTACTTC.

The chain recombines TRBV12-3 or TRBV12-4 with TRBJ2-3, with D possibly matching TRBD2 (6 bases). Trimming removed 7 bases from V and 1 base from J, with 15 bases in between. The CDR3 extends over 15 amino acids. The CDR3 loop is CASNSEGSGTDTQYF. CDR3 in DNA: TGTGCCAGCAACTCGGAGGGCAGCGGCACAGATACGCAGTATTTT.

This rearrangement joins TRBV6-6 to TRBJ2-4, with 7 bases that match TRBD2. The CDR3 has 14 residues. Germline CDR1 MNHNY, CDR2 SVGAGI (reference sequence). V was clipped by 0 bases and J by 8 bases; unmatched bases: 4. In nucleotides, the CDR3 is TGTGCCAGCAGTTACTCTGGGGGGGGACACATTCAGTACTTC. This encodes CASSYSGGGHIQYF.